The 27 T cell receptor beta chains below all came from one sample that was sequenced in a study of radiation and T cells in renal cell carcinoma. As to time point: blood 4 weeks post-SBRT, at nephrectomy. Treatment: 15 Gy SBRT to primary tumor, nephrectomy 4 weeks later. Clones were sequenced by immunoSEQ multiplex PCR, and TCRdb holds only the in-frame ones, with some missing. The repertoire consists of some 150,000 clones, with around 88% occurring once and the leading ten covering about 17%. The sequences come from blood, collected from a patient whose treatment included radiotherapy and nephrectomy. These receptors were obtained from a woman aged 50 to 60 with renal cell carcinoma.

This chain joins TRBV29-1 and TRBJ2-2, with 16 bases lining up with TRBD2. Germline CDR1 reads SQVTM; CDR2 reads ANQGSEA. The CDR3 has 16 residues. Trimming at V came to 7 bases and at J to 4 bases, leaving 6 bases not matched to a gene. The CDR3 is CSGLGTSGRATGELFF. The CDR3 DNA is TGCAGCGGACTCGGGACTAGCGGGAGGGCCACCGGGGAGCTGTTTTTT.

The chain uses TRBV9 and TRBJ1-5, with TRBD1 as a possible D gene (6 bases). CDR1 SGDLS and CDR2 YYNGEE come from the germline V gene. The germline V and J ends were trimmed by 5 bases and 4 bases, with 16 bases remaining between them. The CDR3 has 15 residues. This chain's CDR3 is CASSRADRTNQPQHF. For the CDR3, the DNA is TGTGCCAGCAGTAGGGCTGACAGGACAAATCAGCCCCAGCATTTT. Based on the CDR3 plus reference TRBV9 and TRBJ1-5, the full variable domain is DSGVTQTPKHLITATGQRVTLRCSPRSGDLSVYWYQQSLDQGLQFLIQYYNGEERAKGNILERFSAQQFPDLHSELNLSSLELGDSALYFCASSRADRTNQPQHFGDGTRLSIL.

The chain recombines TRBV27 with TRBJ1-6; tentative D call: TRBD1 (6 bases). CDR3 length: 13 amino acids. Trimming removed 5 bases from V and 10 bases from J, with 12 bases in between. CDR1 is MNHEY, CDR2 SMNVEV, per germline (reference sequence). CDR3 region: CASSVGGWSPLHF. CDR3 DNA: TGTGCCAGCAGTGTAGGGGGTTGGTCACCCCTCCACTTT.

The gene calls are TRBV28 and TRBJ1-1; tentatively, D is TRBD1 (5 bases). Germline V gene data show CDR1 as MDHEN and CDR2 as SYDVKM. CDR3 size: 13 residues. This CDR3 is CASLGGFNTEAFF. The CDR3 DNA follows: TGTGCTTCTCTGGGGGGTTTCAACACTGAAGCTTTCTTT. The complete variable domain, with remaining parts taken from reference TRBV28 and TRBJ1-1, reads DVKVTQSSRYLVKRTGEKVFLECVQDMDHENMFWYRQDPGLGLRLIYFSYDVKMKEKGDIPEGYSVSREKKERFSLILESASTNQTSMYLCASLGGFNTEAFFGQGTRLTVV.

DNA for the CDR3: TGTGCCACCGCTGGACAGACCCCACTCGGTGAAAAACTGTTTTTT. As protein: CATAGQTPLGEKLFF. The chain has TRBV7-8 and TRBJ1-4; TRBD1 might be the D (6 bases). V lost 10 bases and J 7 bases, leaving 22 bases between the germline ends. The CDR3 is 15 amino acids. Germline-derived CDR1 and CDR2 are SGHVS and FQNEAQ.

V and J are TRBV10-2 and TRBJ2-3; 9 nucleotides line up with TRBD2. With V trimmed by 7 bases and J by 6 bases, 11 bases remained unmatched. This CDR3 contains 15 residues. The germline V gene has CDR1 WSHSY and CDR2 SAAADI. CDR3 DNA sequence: TGCGCCAGCAAGACGGGGCGGGGGGGCCACGATACGCAGTATTTT. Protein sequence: CASKTGRGGHDTQYF.

DNA of the CDR3: TGTGCCAGCAGTCAGCAACTGGGGTTGGACACCGGGGAGCTGTTTTTT. Residues: CASSQQLGLDTGELFF. The chain joins TRBV5-4 to TRBJ2-2; unclear D gene. Germline loops: CDR1 SGHNT, CDR2 YYREEE (reference sequence). The CDR3 totals 16 residues. The V gene lost 5 bases and the J gene lost 3 bases, with 17 bases spanning the gap.

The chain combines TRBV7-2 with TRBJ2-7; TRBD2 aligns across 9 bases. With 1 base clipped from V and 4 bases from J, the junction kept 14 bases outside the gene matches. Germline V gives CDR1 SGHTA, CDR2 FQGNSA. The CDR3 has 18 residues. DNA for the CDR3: TGTGCCAGCAGCTTAGGCCCCCTTTGGAGCGGGAGGAATTACGAGCAGTACTTC. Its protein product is CASSLGPLWSGRNYEQYF.

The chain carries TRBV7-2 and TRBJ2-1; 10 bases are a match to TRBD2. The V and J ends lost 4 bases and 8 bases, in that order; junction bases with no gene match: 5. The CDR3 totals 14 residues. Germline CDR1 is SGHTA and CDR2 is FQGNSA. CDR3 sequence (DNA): TGTGCCAGCAGCTCAGGACTAGCGGTCGATGAGCAGTTCTTC. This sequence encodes CASSSGLAVDEQFF.

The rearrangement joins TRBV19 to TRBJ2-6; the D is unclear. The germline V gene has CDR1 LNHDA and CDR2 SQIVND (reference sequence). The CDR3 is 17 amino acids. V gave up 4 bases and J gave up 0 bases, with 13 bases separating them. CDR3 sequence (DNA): TGTGCCAGTAGTACACTACCGACCTACTCTGGGGCCAACGTCCTGACTTTC. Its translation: CASSTLPTYSGANVLTF. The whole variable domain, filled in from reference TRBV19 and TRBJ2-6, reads DGGITQSPKYLFRKEGQNVTLSCEQNLNHDAMYWYRQDPGQGLRLIYYSQIVNDFQKGDIAEGYSVSREKKESFPLTVTSAQKNPTAFYLCASSTLPTYSGANVLTFGAGSRLTVL.

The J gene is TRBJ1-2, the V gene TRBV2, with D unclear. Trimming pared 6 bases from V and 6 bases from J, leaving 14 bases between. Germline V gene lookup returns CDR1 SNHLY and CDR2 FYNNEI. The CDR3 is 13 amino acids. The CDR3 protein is CASSTGSRDGYTF. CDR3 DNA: TGTGCCAGCAGCACGGGGTCTCGGGATGGCTACACCTTC.

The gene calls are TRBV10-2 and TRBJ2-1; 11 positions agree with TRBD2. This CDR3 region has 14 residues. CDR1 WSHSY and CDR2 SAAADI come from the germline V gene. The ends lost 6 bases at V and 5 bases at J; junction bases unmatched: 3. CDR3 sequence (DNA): TGCGCCAGCAGCGATAGCGGGGGGGACAATGAGCAGTTCTTC. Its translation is CASSDSGGDNEQFF.

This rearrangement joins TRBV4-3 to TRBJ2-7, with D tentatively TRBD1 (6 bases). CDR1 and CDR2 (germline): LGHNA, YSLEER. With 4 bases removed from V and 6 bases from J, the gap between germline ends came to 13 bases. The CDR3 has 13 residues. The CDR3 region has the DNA TGCGCCAGCAGCCCGGAGCAGGGGACCGAGCAGTACTTC. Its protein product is CASSPEQGTEQYF.

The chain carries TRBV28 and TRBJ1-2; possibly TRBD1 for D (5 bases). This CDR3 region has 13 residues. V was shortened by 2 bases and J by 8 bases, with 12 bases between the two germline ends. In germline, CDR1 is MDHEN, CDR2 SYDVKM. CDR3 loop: CASSLLRQRGYTF. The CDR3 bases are TGTGCCAGCAGTTTACTTCGACAGAGGGGCTACACCTTC.

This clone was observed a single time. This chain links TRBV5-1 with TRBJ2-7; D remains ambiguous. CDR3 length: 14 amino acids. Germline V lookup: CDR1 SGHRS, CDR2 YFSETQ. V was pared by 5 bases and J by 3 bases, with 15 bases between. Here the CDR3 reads CASSSIAGGYEQYF. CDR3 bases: TGCGCCAGCAGTTCTATCGCCGGCGGCTACGAGCAGTACTTC.

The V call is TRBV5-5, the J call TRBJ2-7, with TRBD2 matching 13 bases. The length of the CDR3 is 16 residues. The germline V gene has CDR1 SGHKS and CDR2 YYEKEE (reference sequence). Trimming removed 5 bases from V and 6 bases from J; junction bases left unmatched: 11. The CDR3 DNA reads TGTGCCAGCAGATTCACGCCCGGGACTAGCGGGGTCGAGCAGTACTTC. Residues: CASRFTPGTSGVEQYF.

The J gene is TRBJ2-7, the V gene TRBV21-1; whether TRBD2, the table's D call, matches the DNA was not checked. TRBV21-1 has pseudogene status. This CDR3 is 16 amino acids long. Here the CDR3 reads CASSPRLAGGPGEQYF. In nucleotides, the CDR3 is TGTGCCAGCAGCCCTAGGCTAGCGGGAGGACCCGGAGAGCAGTACTTC.

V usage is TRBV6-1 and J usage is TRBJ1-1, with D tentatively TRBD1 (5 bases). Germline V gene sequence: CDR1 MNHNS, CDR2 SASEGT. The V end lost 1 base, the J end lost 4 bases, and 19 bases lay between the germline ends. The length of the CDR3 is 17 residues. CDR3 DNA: TGTGCCAGCAGTGAAGGGGACCTCTCGTATCTGCCCACTGAAGCTTTCTTT. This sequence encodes CASSEGDLSYLPTEAFF.

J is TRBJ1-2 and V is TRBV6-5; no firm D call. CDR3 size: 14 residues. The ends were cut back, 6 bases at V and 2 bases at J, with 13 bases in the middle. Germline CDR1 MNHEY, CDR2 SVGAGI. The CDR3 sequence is CASSLAGPNYGYTF. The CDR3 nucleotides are TGTGCCAGCAGCCTCGCCGGCCCCAACTATGGCTACACCTTC.

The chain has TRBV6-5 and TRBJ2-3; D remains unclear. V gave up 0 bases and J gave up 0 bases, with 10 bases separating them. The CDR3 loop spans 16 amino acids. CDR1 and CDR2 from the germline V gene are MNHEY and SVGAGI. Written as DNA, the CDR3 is TGTGCCAGCAGTTACTCGGGCAAATCTAGCACAGATACGCAGTATTTT. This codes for CASSYSGKSSTDTQYF.

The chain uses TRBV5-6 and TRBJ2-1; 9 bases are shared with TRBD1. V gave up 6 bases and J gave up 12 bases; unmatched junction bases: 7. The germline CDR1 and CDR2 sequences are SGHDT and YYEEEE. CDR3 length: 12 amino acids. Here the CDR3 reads CASTLDRGSQFF. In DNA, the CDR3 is TGTGCCAGCACCCTCGACAGGGGGTCGCAGTTCTTC.

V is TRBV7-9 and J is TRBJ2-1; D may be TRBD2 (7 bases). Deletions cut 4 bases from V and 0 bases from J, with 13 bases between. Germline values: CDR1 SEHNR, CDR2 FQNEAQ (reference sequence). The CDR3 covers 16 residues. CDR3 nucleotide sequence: TGTGCCAGCAGCTCCCGGGGGGCGAGCTCCTACAATGAGCAGTTCTTC. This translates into CASSSRGASSYNEQFF.

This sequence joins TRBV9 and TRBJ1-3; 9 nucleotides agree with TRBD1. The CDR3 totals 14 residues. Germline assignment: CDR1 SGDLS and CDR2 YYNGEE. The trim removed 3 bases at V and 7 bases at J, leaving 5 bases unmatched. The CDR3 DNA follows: TGTGCCAGCAGCGGAGGGACAGGGTTGAACACCATATATTTT. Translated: CASSGGTGLNTIYF.

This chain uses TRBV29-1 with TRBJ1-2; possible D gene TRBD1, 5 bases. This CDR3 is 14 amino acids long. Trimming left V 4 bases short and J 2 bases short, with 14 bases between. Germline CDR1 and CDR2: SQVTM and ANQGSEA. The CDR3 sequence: CSVVSGPGNYGYTF. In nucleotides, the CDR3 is TGCAGCGTTGTGTCAGGGCCCGGCAACTATGGCTACACCTTC.

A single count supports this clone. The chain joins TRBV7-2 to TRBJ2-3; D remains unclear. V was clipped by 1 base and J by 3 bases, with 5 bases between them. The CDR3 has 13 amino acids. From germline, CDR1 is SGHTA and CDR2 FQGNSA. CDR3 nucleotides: TGTGCCAGCAGCTTAGTCGGAACAGATACGCAGTATTTT. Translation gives CASSLVGTDTQYF.

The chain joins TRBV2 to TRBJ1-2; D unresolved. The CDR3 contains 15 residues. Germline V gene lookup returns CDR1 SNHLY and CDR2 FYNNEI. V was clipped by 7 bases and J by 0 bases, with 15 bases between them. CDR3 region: CASTMDLAANYGYTF. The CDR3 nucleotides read TGTGCCAGCACCATGGACCTTGCCGCTAACTATGGCTACACCTTC.

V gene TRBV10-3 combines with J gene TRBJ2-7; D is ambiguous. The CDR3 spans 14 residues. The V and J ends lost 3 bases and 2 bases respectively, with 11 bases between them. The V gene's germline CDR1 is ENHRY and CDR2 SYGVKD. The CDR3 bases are TGTGCCATCAGTGAAGTGGCAGTTCCCTACGAGCAGTACTTC. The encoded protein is CAISEVAVPYEQYF.